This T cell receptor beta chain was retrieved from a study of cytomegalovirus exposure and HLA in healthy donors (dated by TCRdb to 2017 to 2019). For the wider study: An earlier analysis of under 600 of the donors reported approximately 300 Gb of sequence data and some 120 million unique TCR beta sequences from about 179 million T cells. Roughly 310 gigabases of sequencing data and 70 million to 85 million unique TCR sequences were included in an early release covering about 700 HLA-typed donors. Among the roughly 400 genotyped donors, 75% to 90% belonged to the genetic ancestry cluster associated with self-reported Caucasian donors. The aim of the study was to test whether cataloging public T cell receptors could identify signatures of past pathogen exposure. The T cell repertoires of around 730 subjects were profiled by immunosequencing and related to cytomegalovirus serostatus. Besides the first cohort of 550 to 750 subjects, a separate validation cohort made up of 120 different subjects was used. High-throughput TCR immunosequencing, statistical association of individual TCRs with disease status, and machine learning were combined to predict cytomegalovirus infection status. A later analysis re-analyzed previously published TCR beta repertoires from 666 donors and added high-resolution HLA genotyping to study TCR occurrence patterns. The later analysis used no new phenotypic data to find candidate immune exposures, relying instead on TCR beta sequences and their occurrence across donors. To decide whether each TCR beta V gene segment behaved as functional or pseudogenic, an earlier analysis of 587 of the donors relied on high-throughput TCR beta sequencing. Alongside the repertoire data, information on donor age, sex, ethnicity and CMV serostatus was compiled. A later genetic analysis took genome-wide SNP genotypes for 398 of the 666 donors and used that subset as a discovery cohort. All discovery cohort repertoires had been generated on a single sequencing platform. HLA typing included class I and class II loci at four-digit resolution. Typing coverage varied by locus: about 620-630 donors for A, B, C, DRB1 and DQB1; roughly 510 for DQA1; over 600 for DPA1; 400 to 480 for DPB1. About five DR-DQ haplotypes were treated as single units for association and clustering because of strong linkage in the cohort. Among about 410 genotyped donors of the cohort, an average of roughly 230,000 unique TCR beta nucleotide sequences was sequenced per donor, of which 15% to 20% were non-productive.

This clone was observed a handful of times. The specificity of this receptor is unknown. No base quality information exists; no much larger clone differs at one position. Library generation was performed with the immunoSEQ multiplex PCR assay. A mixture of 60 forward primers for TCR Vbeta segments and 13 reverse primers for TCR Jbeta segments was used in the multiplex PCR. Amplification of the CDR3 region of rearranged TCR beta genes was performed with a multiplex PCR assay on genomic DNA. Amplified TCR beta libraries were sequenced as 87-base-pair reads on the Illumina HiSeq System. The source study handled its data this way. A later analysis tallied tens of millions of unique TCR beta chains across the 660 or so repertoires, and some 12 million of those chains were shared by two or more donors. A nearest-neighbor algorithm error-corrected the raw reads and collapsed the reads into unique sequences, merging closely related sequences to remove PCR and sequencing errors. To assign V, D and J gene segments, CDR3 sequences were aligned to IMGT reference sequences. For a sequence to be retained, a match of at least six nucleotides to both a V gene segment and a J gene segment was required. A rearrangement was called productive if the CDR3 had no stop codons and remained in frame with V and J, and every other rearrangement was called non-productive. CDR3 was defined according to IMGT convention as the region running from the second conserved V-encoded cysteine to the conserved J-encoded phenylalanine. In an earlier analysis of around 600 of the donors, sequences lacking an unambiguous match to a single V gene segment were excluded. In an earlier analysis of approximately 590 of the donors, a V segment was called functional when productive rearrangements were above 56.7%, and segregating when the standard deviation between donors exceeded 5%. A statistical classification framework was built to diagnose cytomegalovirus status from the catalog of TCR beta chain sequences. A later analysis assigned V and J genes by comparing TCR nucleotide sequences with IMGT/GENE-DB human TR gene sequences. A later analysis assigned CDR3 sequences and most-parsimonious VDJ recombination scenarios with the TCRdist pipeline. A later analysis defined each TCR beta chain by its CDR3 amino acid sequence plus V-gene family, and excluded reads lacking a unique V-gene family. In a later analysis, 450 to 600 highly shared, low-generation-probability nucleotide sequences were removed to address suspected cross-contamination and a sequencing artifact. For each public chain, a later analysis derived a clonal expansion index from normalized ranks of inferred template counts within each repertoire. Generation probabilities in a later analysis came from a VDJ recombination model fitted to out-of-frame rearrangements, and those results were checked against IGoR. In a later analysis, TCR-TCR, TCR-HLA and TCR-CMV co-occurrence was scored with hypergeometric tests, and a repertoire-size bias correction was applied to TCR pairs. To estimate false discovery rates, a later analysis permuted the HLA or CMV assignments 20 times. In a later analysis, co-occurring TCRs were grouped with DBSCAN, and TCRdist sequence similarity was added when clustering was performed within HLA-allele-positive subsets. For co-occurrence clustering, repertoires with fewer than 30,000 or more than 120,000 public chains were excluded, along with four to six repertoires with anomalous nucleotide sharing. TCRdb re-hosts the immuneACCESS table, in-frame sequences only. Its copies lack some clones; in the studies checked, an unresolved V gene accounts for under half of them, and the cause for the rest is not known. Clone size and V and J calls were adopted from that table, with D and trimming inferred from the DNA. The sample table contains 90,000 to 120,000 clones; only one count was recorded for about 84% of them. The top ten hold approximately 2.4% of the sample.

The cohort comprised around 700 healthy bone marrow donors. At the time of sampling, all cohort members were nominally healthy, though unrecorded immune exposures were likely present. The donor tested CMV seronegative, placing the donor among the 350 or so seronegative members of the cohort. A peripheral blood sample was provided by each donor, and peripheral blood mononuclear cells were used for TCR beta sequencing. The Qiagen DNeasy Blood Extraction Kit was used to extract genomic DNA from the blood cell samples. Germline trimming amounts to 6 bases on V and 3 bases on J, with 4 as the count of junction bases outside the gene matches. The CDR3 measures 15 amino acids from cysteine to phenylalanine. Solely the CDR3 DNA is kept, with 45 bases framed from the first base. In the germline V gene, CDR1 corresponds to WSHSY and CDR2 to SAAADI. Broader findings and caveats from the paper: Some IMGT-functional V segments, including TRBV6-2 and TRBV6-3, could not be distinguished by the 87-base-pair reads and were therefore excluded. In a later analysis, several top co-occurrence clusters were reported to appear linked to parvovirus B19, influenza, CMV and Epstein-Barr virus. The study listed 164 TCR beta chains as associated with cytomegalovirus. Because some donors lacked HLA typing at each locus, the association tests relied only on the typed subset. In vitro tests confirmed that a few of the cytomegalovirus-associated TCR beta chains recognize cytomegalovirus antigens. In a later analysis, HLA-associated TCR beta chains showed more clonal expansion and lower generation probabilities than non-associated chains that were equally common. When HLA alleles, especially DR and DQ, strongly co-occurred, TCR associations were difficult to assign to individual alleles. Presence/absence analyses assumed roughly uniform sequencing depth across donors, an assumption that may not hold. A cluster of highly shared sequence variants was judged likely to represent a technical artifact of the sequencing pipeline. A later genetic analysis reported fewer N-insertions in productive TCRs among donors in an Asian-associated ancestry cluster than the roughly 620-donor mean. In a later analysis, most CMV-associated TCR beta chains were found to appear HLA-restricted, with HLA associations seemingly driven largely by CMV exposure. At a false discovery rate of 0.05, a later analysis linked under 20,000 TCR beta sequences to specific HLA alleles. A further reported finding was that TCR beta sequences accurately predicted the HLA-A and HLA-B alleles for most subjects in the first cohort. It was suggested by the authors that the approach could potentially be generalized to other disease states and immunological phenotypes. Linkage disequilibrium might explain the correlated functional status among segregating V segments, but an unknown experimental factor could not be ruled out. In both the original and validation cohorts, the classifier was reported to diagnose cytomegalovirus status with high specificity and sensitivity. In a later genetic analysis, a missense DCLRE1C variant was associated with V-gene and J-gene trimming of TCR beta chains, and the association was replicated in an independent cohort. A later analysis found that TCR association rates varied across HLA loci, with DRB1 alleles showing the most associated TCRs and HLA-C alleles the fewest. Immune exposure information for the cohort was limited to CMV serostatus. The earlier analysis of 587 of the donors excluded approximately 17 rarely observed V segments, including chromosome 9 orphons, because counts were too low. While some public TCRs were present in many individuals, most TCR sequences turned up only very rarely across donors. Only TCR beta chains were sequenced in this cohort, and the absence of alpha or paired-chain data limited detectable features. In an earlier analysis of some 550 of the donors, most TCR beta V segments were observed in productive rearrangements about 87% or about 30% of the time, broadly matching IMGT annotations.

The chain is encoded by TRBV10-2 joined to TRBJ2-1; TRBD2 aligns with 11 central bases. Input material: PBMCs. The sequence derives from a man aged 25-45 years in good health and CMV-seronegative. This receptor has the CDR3 CASRRTSGYYNEQFF. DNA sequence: TGCGCCAGCAGACGGACTAGCGGGTACTACAATGAGCAGTTCTTC.